The 8 T cell receptor beta chains below were found in one sample sequenced in a study of blood T cell repertoires in COVID-19 (dated by TCRdb to 2020 to 2022). The library relied on the immunoSEQ multiplex PCR assay. Imported from immuneACCESS, the table was reduced by TCRdb to in-frame sequences with V and J called. These copies leave out some clones; in studies compared against another copy, an unresolved V gene accounts for under half, and the cause of the remainder is not known. The sample records approximately 38,000 clones, roughly 83% of which are singletons. The biggest ten clones account for nearly 25% of the sample. Sequences were obtained from peripheral blood. The receptors come from a human donor with acute or convalescent COVID-19. The donor label of this sample is uncertain.

The genes are TRBV12-5 and TRBJ2-1; TRBD1 aligns across 10 bases. Looked up from germline, CDR1 is LGHNT and CDR2 is FRNRAP. Trimming took 6 bases from V and 10 from J; bases not matched to a gene: 12. The CDR3 extends over 15 amino acids. The DNA of the CDR3 is TGTGCTAGTGGGATCCGGGACAGGGGCGGGAGAGAGCAGTTCTTC. It codes for CASGIRDRGGREQFF.

This clone has just a few counts. The genes are TRBV4-1 and TRBJ2-2; D is possibly TRBD2 (6 bases). CDR3 length equals 17 residues. Trimming pared 0 bases from V and 0 bases from J, leaving 11 bases between. The germline gives CDR1 MGHRA, CDR2 YSYEKL. CDR3 sequence: CASSQDRGLTNTGELFF. The DNA of the CDR3 is TGCGCCAGCAGCCAAGATCGAGGACTAACGAACACCGGGGAGCTGTTTTTT.

J is TRBJ2-3 and V is TRBV19, with 10 nucleotides matching TRBD2. The germline gives CDR1 LNHDA, CDR2 SQIVND (reference sequence). The CDR3 covers 14 residues. J lost 4 bases, V lost 3 bases, and 1 base had no gene match. The CDR3 region has the DNA TGTGCCAGTAGTATGACTAGCGGGTCAGATACGCAGTATTTT. Amino acids: CASSMTSGSDTQYF.

The J gene is TRBJ1-4, the V gene TRBV6-5; perhaps TRBD1 as D (5 bases). V was cut by 2 bases and J by 6 bases, with 16 bases left in between. The CDR3 has 16 residues. Germline assignment: CDR1 MNHEY and CDR2 SVGAGI. The CDR3 region has the DNA TGTGCCAGCAGTTACACGTGGGCAGGGAGGGATGAAAAACTGTTTTTT. Protein product: CASSYTWAGRDEKLFF.

The gene calls are TRBV4-1 and TRBJ2-3, with 7 bases fitting TRBD1. V shed 3 bases and J 2 bases; nucleotides not matched to a gene: 8. Germline CDR1 and CDR2: MGHRA and YSYEKL. This CDR3 contains 16 residues. DNA of the CDR3: TGCGCCAGCAGCCAGGTACAGGGGTCTTACACAGATACGCAGTATTTT. It is translated as CASSQVQGSYTDTQYF.

The chain is built from TRBV18 and TRBJ2-2; 13 bases fit TRBD2. The CDR3 is 16 residues long. From germline, CDR1 is KGHSH and CDR2 LQKENI. Losses at the gene ends were 9 bases for V and 7 bases for J; bases not matched to a gene: 11. CDR3 sequence (DNA): TGTGCCAGTCACCGTGGACTAGCGGGAGTGGTCGGGGAGCTGTTTTTT. Its protein is CASHRGLAGVVGELFF.

The V and J genes are TRBV18 and TRBJ2-1; 10 bases align to TRBD2. There are 17 residues in the CDR3. Losses at the gene ends were 1 base for V and 3 bases for J; bases not matched to a gene: 6. Per germline, CDR1 KGHSH and CDR2 LQKENI. CDR3 loop: CASSPLAGGGNYNEQFF. The CDR3 DNA follows: TGTGCCAGCTCACCACTAGCGGGGGGAGGAAACTACAATGAGCAGTTCTTC.

The gene calls are TRBV6-5 and TRBJ1-1; 9 bases line up with TRBD1. Per the germline V gene, CDR1 is MNHEY and CDR2 is SVGAGI. This CDR3 contains 15 residues. Unmatched junction bases numbered 9, after V lost 6 bases and J lost 4 bases. CDR3 in amino acids: CASSTTGQGATEAFF. The CDR3 DNA is TGTGCCAGCAGCACAACGGGACAGGGTGCCACTGAAGCTTTCTTT.